These 7 T cell receptor beta chains were all obtained from the same sample, sequenced in a study of T cells expressing NK-cell markers. TCRdb re-called the 5' RACE reads and shows each CDR3 protein once, DNA omitted. The sample totals about 300,000 distinct CDR3 sequences. The material sequenced was blood T cells: a sorted CD56 or NKG2C T cell subset, CD4+ or CD8+ T cells, or bulk PBMC T cells (not recorded which). The receptors stem from a woman between 18 and 69 years old in good health.

This chain uses TRBV7-2 with TRBJ1-1. There are 14 residues in the CDR3. Germline assignment: CDR1 SGHTA and CDR2 FQGNSA. CDR3 amino acids: CASSLVWQNTEAFF.

The chain employs TRBV7-7 and TRBJ2-3; absent DNA, TCRdb's TRBD2 call cannot be checked. Germline lookup yields CDR1 SSHAT and CDR2 FNYEAQ (reference sequence). The CDR3 extends over 13 amino acids. This CDR3 reads CASSAGTSATQYF. The variable domain in full, with the rest retrieved from reference TRBV7-7 and TRBJ2-3, is GAGVSQSPRYKVTKRGQDVTLRCDPISSHATLYWYQQALGQGPEFLTYFNYEAQPDKSGLPSDRFSAERPEGSISTLTIQRTEQRDSAMYRCASSAGTSATQYFGPGTRLTVL.

This chain joins TRBV6-1 and TRBJ2-7; the D call of TRBD1 rests on TCRdb alone, since no DNA is present to check it. Germline assignment: CDR1 MNHNS and CDR2 SASEGT. The CDR3 consists of 14 residues. CDR3: CASSQGQSPYEQYF.

The chain joins TRBV7-3 to TRBJ2-3; with no DNA, the TCRdb D assignment of TRBD1 cannot be verified. CDR1 and CDR2 (germline): SGHTA, FQGTGA. The CDR3 sequence is 16 residues long. CDR3 sequence: CASSPQLVMSADTQYF.

The chain is built from TRBV12-3 or TRBV12-4 and TRBJ2-2; TCRdb designates TRBD1, a call that cannot be tested without DNA. This CDR3 is 15 amino acids long. CDR3: CASSLTGGNTGELFF.

The chain recombines TRBV20-1 with TRBJ1-5; the TCRdb call, TRBD1, lacks DNA for checking. Germline V CDR1 and CDR2: DFQATT, SNEGSKA (reference sequence). The CDR3 length is 16 residues. The CDR3 region is CSAWDRAAYSNQPQHF.

The V gene is TRBV12-3 or TRBV12-4, the J gene TRBJ2-3; no DNA is available, so the TRBD1 call from TCRdb remains unchecked. The length of the CDR3 is 17 residues. The CDR3 reads CASTLAAQSLGTDTQYF.